The 18 T cell receptor beta chains given below trace back to one sample, sequenced in a study of blood T cell repertoires in COVID-19. Sequencing used immunoSEQ multiplex PCR; TCRdb keeps in-frame clones, though not all of them. Of hundreds of thousands of clones detected, 80% to 90% appear once; the ten largest clones hold under 4.5%. The sequenced sample was PBMCs or T cells enriched from blood (not recorded which). The receptors originated from a man aged 30 to 39 with acute COVID-19.

The chain employs TRBV15 and TRBJ2-1; D might be TRBD2 (6 bases). The CDR3 is 13 amino acids. The V end was cut by 9 bases, the J end by 5 bases, with 14 bases between. Germline loops: CDR1 LNHNV, CDR2 YYDKDF (reference sequence). Written as DNA, the CDR3 is TGTGCCACGGGCGGGGAGCAGAACAATGAGCAGTTCTTC. Translated: CATGGEQNNEQFF.

Only one count was recorded for this clone. This chain connects TRBV9 to TRBJ2-1; D uncertain. In germline, CDR1 is SGDLS, CDR2 YYNGEE. The ends were cut back, 3 bases at V and 4 bases at J, with 8 bases in the middle. This CDR3 comprises 13 residues. The chain's CDR3 is CASSAIPYNEQFF. For the CDR3, the DNA is TGTGCCAGCAGCGCTATCCCTTACAATGAGCAGTTCTTC.

The rearrangement links TRBV19 to TRBJ1-5, with D perhaps TRBD1 (6 bases). Germline-derived CDR1 and CDR2 are LNHDA and SQIVND (reference sequence). CDR3 size: 14 residues. Trimming pared 6 bases from V and 2 bases from J, leaving 11 bases between. The CDR3 nucleotides read TGTGCCAGTAGATCAGGGGCCCGCAATCAGCCCCAGCATTTT. Residues: CASRSGARNQPQHF.

The gene calls are TRBV7-2 and TRBJ2-2; the match to TRBD2 covers 8 bases. The CDR3 spans 16 residues. CDR1 and CDR2 from the germline V gene are SGHTA and FQGNSA. V dropped 1 base and J dropped 1; count of bases not matched to a gene: 2. CDR3 loop: CASSLVSGVNTGELFF. CDR3 DNA sequence: TGTGCCAGCAGCTTAGTTAGCGGGGTGAACACCGGGGAGCTGTTTTTT.

This chain links TRBV6-4 with TRBJ2-3; the D gene is possibly TRBD2 (5 bases). Trimming took 8 bases from V and 6 from J, leaving 15 bases between them. Per the germline V gene, CDR1 is MRHNA and CDR2 is SNTAGT. The CDR3 consists of 13 residues. The CDR3 region has the DNA TGTGCCAGCGGACTTGGTTCCGGGGATACGCAGTATTTT. Translating gives CASGLGSGDTQYF.

This rearrangement joins TRBV6-5 to TRBJ2-1; 14 positions match TRBD2. Unmatched junction bases numbered 4, after V lost 2 bases and J lost 7 bases. This CDR3 is 16 amino acids long. Germline V lookup: CDR1 MNHEY, CDR2 SVGAGI. CDR3 in amino acids: CASSYGRTSGRNEQFF. CDR3 nucleotides: TGTGCCAGCAGTTACGGTAGGACTAGCGGGAGGAATGAGCAGTTCTTC.

V is TRBV25-1 and J is TRBJ1-3; 9 bases are shared with TRBD1. Germline CDR1 is MGHDK and CDR2 is SYGVNS. The CDR3 covers 17 residues. V shed 5 bases, J shed 0 bases, and the junction held 8 bases outside the gene matches. The CDR3 DNA is TGTGCCAGCAGTTTGGGGACAGGGCTAATCTCTGGAAACACCATATATTTT. Encoded protein: CASSLGTGLISGNTIYF.

The chain couples TRBV2 to TRBJ2-2; D is perhaps TRBD2 (7 bases). The CDR3 has 19 residues. Trimming removed 7 bases at V and 4 bases at J, with 28 bases between. Germline V gene data show CDR1 as SNHLY and CDR2 as FYNNEI. Here the CDR3 reads CASMTLPLAGASLTGELFF. The CDR3 coding sequence is TGTGCCAGCATGACCCTCCCTCTGGCGGGGGCATCGCTCACCGGGGAGCTGTTTTTT.

On this clone: The sample carries other DNA sequences with the same CDR3. The V and J genes are TRBV9 and TRBJ1-4; D is ambiguous. Germline V gives CDR1 SGDLS, CDR2 YYNGEE. The V and J ends lost 0 bases and 2 bases respectively, with 5 bases between them. This CDR3 has 14 residues. CDR3 sequence: CASSVGGTNEKLFF. In nucleotides, the CDR3 is TGTGCCAGCAGCGTAGGAGGGACTAATGAAAAACTGTTTTTT.

The chain has TRBV27 and TRBJ1-5; perhaps TRBD1 as D (5 bases). Deletions cut 8 bases from V and 6 bases from J, with 14 bases between. The CDR3 contains 13 residues. Germline V CDR1 and CDR2: MNHEY, SMNVEV (reference sequence). Here the CDR3 reads CASCDRAGQPQHF. The CDR3 nucleotides are TGTGCCAGCTGCGACAGAGCGGGTCAGCCCCAGCATTTT.

The chain carries TRBV5-1 and TRBJ2-7, with 9 bases lining up with TRBD1. Unmatched junction bases numbered 5, after V lost 4 bases and J lost 0 bases. The CDR3 spans 15 residues. Per germline, CDR1 SGHRS and CDR2 YFSETQ. The CDR3 DNA is TGCGCCAGCAGCCTGGGGACAGGGAGCTCCTACGAGCAGTACGTC. Protein sequence: CASSLGTGSSYEQYV.

This sequence joins TRBV4-1 and TRBJ2-4, with 7 bases lining up with TRBD1. With 3 bases clipped from V and 14 bases from J, the junction kept 13 bases outside the gene matches. Germline lookup yields CDR1 MGHRA and CDR2 YSYEKL. CDR3 size: 14 residues. The CDR3 nucleotides read TGCGCCAGCAGCCAGATTTCCAGGGGGTCGTCCAAGTACTTC. Its translation is CASSQISRGSSKYF.

This clone was recorded once. The V gene is TRBV24-1, the J gene TRBJ1-1; D gene ambiguous. The CDR3 covers 15 residues. From germline, CDR1 is KGHDR and CDR2 SFDVKD. The ends were cut back, 7 bases at V and 0 bases at J, with 14 bases in the middle. The CDR3 reads CATSMADKMNTEAFF. CDR3 sequence (DNA): TGTGCCACCAGCATGGCGGATAAAATGAACACTGAAGCTTTCTTT.

This chain connects TRBV7-9 to TRBJ1-4; 7 bases align to TRBD1. The CDR3 has 15 residues. J was trimmed by 3 bases and V by 4 bases; bases with no gene match: 5. Germline V CDR1 and CDR2: SEHNR, FQNEAQ (reference sequence). The DNA for the CDR3 is TGTGCCAGCAGCTCCCGACAGGGCCCTAATGAAAAACTGTTTTTT. Amino acid sequence: CASSSRQGPNEKLFF.

V gene TRBV4-3 combines with J gene TRBJ2-1; possible D gene TRBD1, 5 bases. The CDR3 contains 13 residues. V shed 0 bases and J shed 15 bases, with 15 bases lying between them. Per germline, CDR1 LGHNA and CDR2 YSLEER. The CDR3 is CASSQDDRQSRFF. The CDR3 coding sequence is TGCGCCAGCAGCCAAGACGATCGACAGTCGCGGTTCTTC.

This clone has a single count. The chain couples TRBV14 to TRBJ2-1; the D gene is possibly TRBD1 (7 bases). Germline assignment: CDR1 SGHDN and CDR2 FVKESK. The CDR3 is 15 residues long. V shed 2 bases and J shed 8 bases, with 16 bases lying between them. As DNA, the CDR3 is TGTGCCAGCAGCCAATTGATCCGGGGGACAGATGAGCAGTTCTTC. Its protein is CASSQLIRGTDEQFF. Full variable domain (remainder filled in from reference TRBV14 and TRBJ2-1): EAGVTQFPSHSVIEKGQTVTLRCDPISGHDNLYWYRRVMGKEIKFLLHFVKESKQDESGMPNNRFLAERTGGTYSTLKVQPAELEDSGVYFCASSQLIRGTDEQFFGPGTRLTVL.

This chain uses TRBV5-1 with TRBJ2-2; 8 positions agree with TRBD2. Germline V gene lookup returns CDR1 SGHRS and CDR2 YFSETQ. V shed 5 bases and J 1 base; nucleotides not matched to a gene: 7. The CDR3 spans 16 residues. The CDR3 sequence: CASRTAGTRNTGELFF. DNA for the CDR3: TGCGCCAGCAGAACCGCCGGGACTAGGAACACCGGGGAGCTGTTTTTT. The entire variable domain, with the rest obtained from reference TRBV5-1 and TRBJ2-2, is as follows: KAGVTQTPRYLIKTRGQQVTLSCSPISGHRSVSWYQQTPGQGLQFLFEYFSETQRNKGNFPGRFSGRQFSNSRSEMNVSTLELGDSALYLCASRTAGTRNTGELFFGEGSRLTVL.

The chain links TRBV4-2 to TRBJ2-3; 15 positions match TRBD2. The CDR3 runs to 17 residues. J lost 4 bases, V lost 2 bases, and 4 bases had no gene match. Germline V gene data show CDR1 as LGHNA and CDR2 as YNFKEQ. The CDR3 DNA is TGTGCCAGCAGCCAATCCGGGACTAGCGGGAGGTCAGATACGCAGTATTTT. Protein product: CASSQSGTSGRSDTQYF.